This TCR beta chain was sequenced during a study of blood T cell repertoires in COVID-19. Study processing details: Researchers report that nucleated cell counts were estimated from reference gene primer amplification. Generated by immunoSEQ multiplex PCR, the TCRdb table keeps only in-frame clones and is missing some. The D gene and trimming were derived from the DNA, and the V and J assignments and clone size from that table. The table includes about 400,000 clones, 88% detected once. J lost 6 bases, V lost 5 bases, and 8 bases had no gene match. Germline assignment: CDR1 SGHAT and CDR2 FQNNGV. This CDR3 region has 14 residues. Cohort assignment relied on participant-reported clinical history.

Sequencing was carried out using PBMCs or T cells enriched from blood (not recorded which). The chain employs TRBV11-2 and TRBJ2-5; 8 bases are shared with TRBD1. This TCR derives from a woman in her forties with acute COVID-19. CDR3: CASSPGQGWQTQYF. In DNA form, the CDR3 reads TGTGCCAGCAGCCCCGGACAGGGCTGGCAGACCCAGTACTTC. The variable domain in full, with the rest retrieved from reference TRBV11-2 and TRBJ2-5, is EAGVAQSPRYKIIEKRQSVAFWCNPISGHATLYWYQQILGQGPKLLIQFQNNGVVDDSQLPKDRFSAERLKGVDSTLKIQPAKLEDSAVYLCASSPGQGWQTQYFGPGTRLLVL.